This TCR beta chain comes out of a study of T cells in Graves' hyperthyroidism and ophthalmopathy. Study-wide context: Sampling of peripheral blood happened at initial diagnosis, prior to any treatment. The study's findings and limits: Ophthalmopathy was predicted by the model a median of roughly 6 months ahead of onset.

V lost 0 bases to trimming and J lost 3 bases, with 14 bases between them. From germline, CDR1 is DFQATT and CDR2 SNEGSKA (reference sequence). The CDR3 loop spans 15 amino acids. This clonotype has only a few counts. Its antigen is undetermined. Regions amplified from RNA transcripts were the TCR beta CDR3 regions. First-round RT-PCR targeting the TCR CDR3 was performed with the HTBI primer set. One entry per CDR3 protein, called by TCRdb with MiXCR from the multiplex PCR reads. Of 350,000 to 400,000 distinct CDR3 sequences in the sample, about 15% were seen once. Not enrolled were patients with uncontrolled infection, other autoimmune disease, pregnancy or lactation. This sample holds PBMCs from roughly 10 ml fresh peripheral blood.

This rearrangement joins TRBV20-1 to TRBJ2-5; the D gene could be TRBD1 or TRBD2 (5 bases each). This receptor was identified in a woman aged 25 to 39 with Graves' hyperthyroidism. Specimen: blood. The CDR3 is CSARDRGRTEETQYF. CDR3 sequence (DNA): TGCAGTGCTAGAGATAGGGGACGGACCGAAGAGACCCAGTACTTC.